The next 3 T cell receptor beta chains were all read from a single sample in a study of blood T cell repertoires in COVID-19 (dated by TCRdb to about 2020). Library creation used the immunoSEQ multiplex PCR assay. TCRdb took over this immuneACCESS table, retaining in-frame rearrangements with V and J assigned. Such tables are incomplete; in checked studies, under half of the missing clones stem from an unresolved V gene, and the remainder is unexplained. This sample lists about 100,000 clones; just over 90% were detected once. Approximately 1.3% of the sample is taken by the ten largest. Sequencing was performed on peripheral blood. The source is a woman aged 25 to 39 with acute or convalescent COVID-19.

The V gene is TRBV6-5, the J gene TRBJ2-2, with 7 bases identical to TRBD2. This CDR3 is built from 15 residues. V shed 5 bases, J shed 4 bases, and the junction held 7 bases outside the gene matches. Germline loops: CDR1 MNHEY, CDR2 SVGAGI. The CDR3 reads CASSQSGVGTGELFF. The CDR3 bases are TGTGCCAGCAGTCAGAGCGGGGTCGGCACCGGGGAGCTGTTTTTT.

The J gene is TRBJ2-5, the V gene TRBV4-3, with TRBD2 matching over 9 bases. Germline V gene sequence: CDR1 LGHNA, CDR2 YSLEER. V lost 0 bases, J lost 3 bases, and 2 bases stayed unmatched. The CDR3 extends over 15 amino acids. CDR3 protein: CASSQDPSGEETQYF. The CDR3 coding sequence is TGCGCCAGCAGCCAAGATCCTAGCGGGGAAGAGACCCAGTACTTC.

This clone was detected only once. The V and J genes are TRBV11-3 and TRBJ2-5; D is perhaps TRBD2 (5 bases). CDR3 length equals 16 residues. Germline lookup yields CDR1 SGHNT and CDR2 YENEEA. V was shortened by 3 bases and J by 5 bases, with 19 bases between the two germline ends. CDR3 bases: TGTGCCAGCAGCTTTTGGGAGACAATATCTGCGGAGACCCAGTACTTC. It specifies CASSFWETISAETQYF.